The present entry profiles one TCR beta chain with its context. Its antigen is still unknown. TCRdb's copy holds only in-frame clones and misses some; the assay was immunoSEQ multiplex PCR. The sample includes approximately 68,000 clones, 87% seen only once; the top ten take roughly 4%. This entry belongs to a study of OX40 agonist ivuxolimab in advanced cancers. About the study: Patients undergoing dose escalation presented with hepatocellular carcinoma, melanoma, renal cell or head and neck cancer. Findings and caveats of the study: The expanded peripheral T cells' antigen specificity was not determined.

V shed 1 base, J shed 4 bases, and the junction held 3 bases outside the gene matches. Germline V gene sequence: CDR1 MNHNS, CDR2 SASEGT. The CDR3 is 15 residues long. The sample was CD4+ or CD8+ T cells sorted from blood, taken in a trial of the OX40 agonist ivuxolimab. The clonotype comes from an adult with an advanced solid tumor such as melanoma, head and neck, liver or kidney cancer. This chain uses TRBV6-1 with TRBJ2-1, with 8 bases identical to TRBD1. This chain's CDR3 is CASSEGTGTYNEQFF. Here the CDR3 DNA reads TGTGCCAGCAGTGAAGGGACAGGGACATACAATGAGCAGTTCTTC.